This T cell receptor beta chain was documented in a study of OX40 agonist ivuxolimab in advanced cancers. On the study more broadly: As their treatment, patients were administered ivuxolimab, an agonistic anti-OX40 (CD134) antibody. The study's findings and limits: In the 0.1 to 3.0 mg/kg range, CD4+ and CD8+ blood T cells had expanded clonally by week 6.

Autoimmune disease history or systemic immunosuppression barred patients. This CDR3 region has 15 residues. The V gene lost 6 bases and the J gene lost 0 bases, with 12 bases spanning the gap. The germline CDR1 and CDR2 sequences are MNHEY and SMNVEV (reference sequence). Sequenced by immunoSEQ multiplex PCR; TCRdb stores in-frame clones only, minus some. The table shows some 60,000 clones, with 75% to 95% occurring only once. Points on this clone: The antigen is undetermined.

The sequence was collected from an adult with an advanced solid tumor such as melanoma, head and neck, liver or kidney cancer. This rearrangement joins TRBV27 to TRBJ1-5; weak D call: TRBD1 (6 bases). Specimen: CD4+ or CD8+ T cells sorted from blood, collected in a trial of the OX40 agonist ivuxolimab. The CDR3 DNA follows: TGTGCCAGCAGAAGGGGGGCACATAGCAATCAGCCCCAGCATTTT. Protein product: CASRRGAHSNQPQHF.